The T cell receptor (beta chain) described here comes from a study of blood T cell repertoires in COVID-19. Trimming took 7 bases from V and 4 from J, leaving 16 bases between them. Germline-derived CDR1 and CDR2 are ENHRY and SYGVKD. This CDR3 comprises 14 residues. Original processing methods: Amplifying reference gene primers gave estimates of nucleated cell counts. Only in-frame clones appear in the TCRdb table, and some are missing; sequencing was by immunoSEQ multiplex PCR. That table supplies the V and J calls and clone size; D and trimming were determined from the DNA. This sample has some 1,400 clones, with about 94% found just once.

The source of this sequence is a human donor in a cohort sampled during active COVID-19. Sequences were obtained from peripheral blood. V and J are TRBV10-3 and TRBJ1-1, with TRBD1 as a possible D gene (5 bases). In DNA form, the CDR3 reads TGTGCCATCACCGAACAGGTCTTGAGCACTGAAGCTTTCTTT. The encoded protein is CAITEQVLSTEAFF.